This is a list of T cell receptor beta chains from one sample in a study of T cells in localized non-small cell lung cancer. TCRdb's table, derived via immunoSEQ multiplex PCR, lists solely in-frame clones and lacks some. The sample records around 40,000 clones, 70% to 90% being singletons. Material: peripheral blood, obtained before any cancer treatment. These receptor sequences come from a man aged 40 to 70 with stage I lung adenocarcinoma. CDR3s include the opening cysteine and the closing phenylalanine or tryptophan. The D gene is left open where the match is weak. Clone sizes are given selectively: once, few, many, or a class where the clone is expanded.

V	J	size	D	length	CDR3	DNA
TRBV6-6	TRBJ2-1	NA	TRBD2	16	CASSYFMVAGDNEQFF	TGTGCCAGCAGTTACTTCATGGTAGCGGGTGACAATGAGCAGTTCTTC
TRBV6-5	TRBJ1-1	NA	NA	14	CASRRRVQDTEAFF	TGTGCCAGCAGGCGGAGGGTTCAGGACACTGAAGCTTTCTTT
TRBV21-1	TRBJ1-4	NA	NA	12	CASLDRDSKLFF	TGTGCCAGCCTTGACAGGGATTCGAAACTGTTTTTT
TRBV11-2	TRBJ2-5	once	NA	15	CASSLAPGARETQYF	TGTGCCAGCAGCTTAGCCCCAGGGGCTCGAGAGACCCAGTACTTC
TRBV7-8	TRBJ2-1	NA	TRBD2	16	CASSLDVTSGYNEQFF	TGTGCCAGCAGCTTAGATGTGACTAGCGGCTACAATGAGCAGTTCTTC
TRBV5-4	TRBJ2-2	NA	TRBD2	18	CASSSGLAGGMITGELFF	TGTGCCAGCAGCTCGGGACTAGCGGGAGGGATGATCACCGGGGAGCTGTTTTTT
TRBV7-6	TRBJ2-5	NA	TRBD1	15	CASSPMGQGAETQYF	TGTGCCAGCAGCCCTATGGGACAGGGGGCGGAGACCCAGTACTTC
TRBV28	TRBJ2-2	NA	NA	15	CASSPMHSNTGELFF	TGTGCCAGCAGTCCAATGCACTCGAACACCGGGGAGCTGTTTTTT
TRBV18	TRBJ2-1	NA	TRBD2	15	CASSPEAGGQHEQFF	TGTGCCAGCTCACCAGAAGCGGGAGGCCAACATGAGCAGTTCTTC
TRBV29-1	TRBJ2-1	once	NA	13	CSVGGVVLNEQFF	TGCAGCGTTGGTGGAGTAGTCCTCAATGAGCAGTTCTTC
TRBV18	TRBJ2-5	once	NA	14	CASSYEKRVLIQYF	TGTGCCAGCTCGTACGAAAAGAGAGTGCTTATCCAGTACTTC
TRBV6-5	TRBJ1-1	NA	NA	15	CASSYLAQGPTEAFF	TGTGCCAGCAGTTACTTGGCGCAGGGGCCCACTGAAGCTTTCTTT
TRBV5-4	TRBJ2-5	NA	NA	14	CASSSGQLQETQYF	TGTGCCAGCAGCTCTGGACAGTTACAAGAGACCCAGTACTTC
TRBV10-3	TRBJ2-5	NA	TRBD2	16	CAISDSRGRAAETQYF	TGTGCCATCAGTGACTCCCGCGGGAGGGCCGCAGAGACCCAGTACTTC
TRBV7-2	TRBJ2-3	NA	NA	15	CASSLKGGGSYGQYF	TGTGCCAGCAGCTTAAAGGGAGGGGGGTCCTACGGGCAGTATTTT
TRBV5-1	TRBJ2-1	NA	TRBD1	13	CASSGGQPLPQFF	TGCGCCAGCAGCGGGGGACAGCCACTGCCCCAGTTCTTC
TRBV27	TRBJ1-2	NA	NA	14	CASSLSGGLYGYTF	TGTGCCAGCAGTTTATCGGGAGGGCTTTATGGCTACACCTTC
TRBV19	TRBJ1-5	medium-sized	TRBD1	15	CASSIGGQGFQPQHF	TGTGCCAGTAGTATAGGAGGACAGGGTTTTCAGCCCCAGCATTTT
TRBV27	TRBJ2-3	NA	NA	13	CASTRGGTDTQYF	TGTGCCAGCACTAGGGGGGGCACAGATACGCAGTATTTT
TRBV5-6	TRBJ1-2	NA	NA	14	CASSLVGSNYGYTF	TGTGCCAGCAGCTTGGTGGGGTCTAACTATGGCTACACCTTC
TRBV6-6	TRBJ1-1	NA	TRBD1	14	CASSPRQGWTEAFF	TGTGCCAGCAGTCCCCGACAGGGTTGGACTGAAGCTTTCTTT
TRBV27	TRBJ2-1	NA	TRBD1	15	CASSLRRTGLDEQFF	TGTGCCAGCAGTTTAAGAAGGACAGGGCTCGATGAGCAGTTCTTC
TRBV5-1	TRBJ1-1	few	NA	13	CASSSEGNTEAFF	TGCGCCAGCAGCTCCGAAGGGAACACTGAAGCTTTCTTT
TRBV27	TRBJ2-5	NA	NA	17	CASSLRPSKGLGETQYF	TGTGCCAGCAGTTTACGGCCCAGTAAGGGGTTGGGAGAGACCCAGTACTTC
TRBV10-3	TRBJ2-5	NA	NA	13	CAISESEGETQYF	TGTGCCATCAGTGAGTCGGAGGGGGAGACCCAGTACTTC
TRBV4-2	TRBJ2-3	NA	TRBD1	14	CASSQRQGADTQYF	TGTGCCAGCAGCCAGCGACAGGGGGCCGATACGCAGTATTTT
TRBV18	TRBJ2-7	NA	TRBD2	14	CASSPEREGYEQYF	TGTGCCAGCTCACCAGAGCGGGAGGGATACGAGCAGTACTTC
TRBV5-1	TRBJ2-5	NA	TRBD2	15	CASSLVLAGGETQYF	TGCGCCAGCAGCTTGGTACTAGCGGGGGGAGAGACCCAGTACTTC
TRBV5-8	TRBJ2-3	NA	NA	16	CASSLGTSSETDTQYF	TGTGCCAGCAGCTTGGGTACTAGTTCGGAGACAGATACGCAGTATTTT